This paragraph reports one T cell receptor (beta chain). Mismatch with germline at one junction end may stem from a read error. These data originate in a study of blood T cells in healthy people across ages. Per germline, CDR1 SGHRS and CDR2 YFSETQ. The CDR3 has 13 residues. Using a J-beta primer mix together with a sample-barcoded 5' primer, a second PCR was run for roughly 6 to 11 cycles. MiXCR, run by TCRdb on the 5' RACE reads, gives a single entry per CDR3 protein. The sample consists of around 1,600,000 distinct CDR3 sequences, 35% to 45% of them appearing once. This TCR was recovered from a young woman in good health. The chain carries TRBV5-1 and TRBJ1-2, with 7 bases identical to TRBD1. The sample comprised blood. CDR3 bases: TGCGCCAGCAGCAAGGGACAGAACTGTGGCTACACCTTC. This sequence encodes CASSKGQNCGYTF.